This passage covers 31 T cell receptor beta chains from one sample sequenced in a study of cytomegalovirus exposure and HLA in healthy donors. The PCR was carried out with 60 Vbeta primers and 13 Jbeta primers. Assay used: immunoSEQ multiplex PCR; TCRdb lists only in-frame clones, some missing. The listing contains 90,000 to 130,000 clones. Input material: PBMCs. Source of these receptors: a man between 25 and 39 years old in good health and CMV-seronegative.

The chain couples TRBV11-3 to TRBJ1-1; 7 bases map to TRBD1. This CDR3 is 12 amino acids long. Germline V gives CDR1 SGHNT, CDR2 YENEEA. V was clipped by 5 bases and J by 7 bases; unmatched bases: 4. The CDR3 reads CASSKGQSEAFF. CDR3 nucleotides: TGTGCCAGCAGCAAGGGACAGAGTGAAGCTTTCTTT.

The genes are TRBV6-5 and TRBJ2-5; 11 bases agree with TRBD2. Germline V gene lookup returns CDR1 MNHEY and CDR2 SVGAGI. The CDR3 loop spans 16 amino acids. Germline trimming cut 0 bases from V and 5 bases from J; bases unmatched to any gene: 5. CDR3 region: CASSYSTSGVGETQYF. CDR3 sequence (DNA): TGTGCCAGCAGTTACTCGACTAGCGGGGTAGGGGAGACCCAGTACTTC.

This chain connects TRBV7-2 to TRBJ1-4, with D possibly TRBD1 on 6 matching bases. The V gene lost 2 bases and the J gene lost 2 bases, with 12 bases spanning the gap. In germline, CDR1 is SGHTA, CDR2 FQGNSA. This CDR3 has 16 residues. The CDR3 loop reads CASSLRQAWTNEKLFF. Written as DNA, the CDR3 is TGTGCCAGCAGCTTAAGACAGGCCTGGACTAATGAAAAACTGTTTTTT.

This chain uses TRBV6-6 with TRBJ1-5; the match to TRBD1 covers 7 bases. V was pared by 7 bases and J by 6 bases, with 9 bases of the junction left unmatched. Germline V lookup: CDR1 MNHNY, CDR2 SVGAGI (reference sequence). The CDR3 extends over 14 amino acids. DNA for the CDR3: TGTGCCAGCAACCTAAGGGGGCCCAGTCAGCCCCAGCATTTT. Translated, it gives CASNLRGPSQPQHF.

The chain carries TRBV19 and TRBJ2-1, with TRBD2 matching 8 bases. V lost 6 bases, J lost 2 bases, and 6 bases stayed unmatched. CDR1 is LNHDA and CDR2 is SQIVND in the germline V gene (reference sequence). This CDR3 is built from 15 residues. The CDR3 spells CASRSRGGPYNEQFF. Written as DNA, the CDR3 is TGTGCCAGTAGATCACGGGGGGGCCCCTACAATGAGCAGTTCTTC.

The gene calls are TRBV30 and TRBJ2-5; 12 bases are shared with TRBD1. The CDR3 contains 15 residues. In germline, CDR1 is GTSNPN, CDR2 SVGIG (reference sequence). V dropped 1 base and J dropped 5; count of bases not matched to a gene: 5. CDR3 in DNA: TGTGCCTGGAGTGCCGGGACAGGGGGCGGGGAGACCCAGTACTTC. Translation gives CAWSAGTGGGETQYF. The whole variable domain, filled in from reference TRBV30 and TRBJ2-5, reads SQTIHQWPATLVQPVGSPLSLECTVEGTSNPNLYWYRQAAGRGLQLLFYSVGIGQISSEVPQNLSASRPQDRQFILSSKKLLLSDSGFYLCAWSAGTGGGETQYFGPGTRLLVL.

The V call is TRBV5-1, the J call TRBJ2-6, with 10 bases aligning to TRBD1. From germline, CDR1 is SGHRS and CDR2 YFSETQ. With 4 bases clipped from V and 0 bases from J, the junction kept 4 bases outside the gene matches. The CDR3 is made up of 17 amino acids. The CDR3 region has the DNA TGCGCCAGCAGCCCGGGACAGGGGTCCTCTGGGGCCAACGTCCTGACTTTC. Its translation is CASSPGQGSSGANVLTF.

This chain links TRBV5-1 with TRBJ2-3; 7 positions match TRBD1. CDR3 length: 13 residues. Germline CDR1 SGHRS, CDR2 YFSETQ. V was clipped by 5 bases and J by 6 bases; unmatched bases: 6. The CDR3 bases are TGCGCCAGCAGTTTTACAGGGGACGATACGCAGTATTTT. It translates to CASSFTGDDTQYF.

The chain recombines TRBV27 with TRBJ1-2; 7 bases agree with TRBD1. CDR3 size: 13 residues. The ends lost 6 bases at V and 4 bases at J; junction bases unmatched: 5. Germline CDR1 reads MNHEY; CDR2 reads SMNVEV (reference sequence). In DNA, the CDR3 is TGTGCCAGCAGCGTCGACAGGGCCTATGGCTACACCTTC. This sequence encodes CASSVDRAYGYTF.

The V call is TRBV5-1, the J call TRBJ1-2, with D possibly TRBD1 on 5 matching bases. Trimming removed 0 bases at V and 7 bases at J, with 10 bases between. The CDR3 extends over 13 amino acids. Germline values: CDR1 SGHRS, CDR2 YFSETQ. Here the CDR3 reads CASSLGGKGGYTF. The DNA for the CDR3 is TGCGCCAGCAGCTTGGGGGGCAAGGGTGGCTACACCTTC.

The rearrangement uses TRBV7-3 and TRBJ2-3; TRBD2 matches at 10 bases. The length of the CDR3 is 17 residues. V lost 0 bases to trimming and J lost 5 bases; unmatched junction nucleotides: 8. CDR1 SGHTA and CDR2 FQGTGA come from the germline V gene. The CDR3 is CASSLTAGGHVGDTQYF. CDR3 sequence (DNA): TGTGCCAGCAGCTTAACAGCGGGGGGGCATGTAGGAGATACGCAGTATTTT.

This chain connects TRBV4-1 to TRBJ1-4, with 8 bases that match TRBD1. This CDR3 spans 14 amino acids. Unmatched junction bases numbered 3, after V lost 7 bases and J lost 2 bases. The germline gives CDR1 MGHRA, CDR2 YSYEKL. CDR3 protein: CASTRQGTNEKLFF. The DNA for the CDR3 is TGCGCCAGCACCAGACAGGGGACTAATGAAAAACTGTTTTTT.

The rearrangement links TRBV10-1 to TRBJ1-5; D uncertain. Per germline, CDR1 WNHNN and CDR2 SYGVQD (reference sequence). This CDR3 region has 16 residues. V lost 10 bases, J lost 0 bases, and 19 bases lay in between. CDR3 sequence (DNA): TGCGCCACCTTTAGAACAGTTTTTTATAGCAATCAGCCCCAGCATTTT. As protein: CATFRTVFYSNQPQHF.

V is TRBV10-3 and J is TRBJ1-1; TRBD1 aligns across 7 bases. The CDR3 has 14 amino acids. With V trimmed by 11 bases and J by 6 bases, 15 bases remained unmatched. Germline loops: CDR1 ENHRY, CDR2 SYGVKD. The CDR3 coding sequence is TGTGCCTCCGACCGAGGGCAGGGGGAGTCTGAAGCTTTCTTT. Translated, it gives CASDRGQGESEAFF.

This sequence joins TRBV27 and TRBJ1-1, with unresolved D. The CDR3 contains 15 residues. V lost 5 bases, J lost 2 bases, and 15 bases lay in between. The germline V gene has CDR1 MNHEY and CDR2 SMNVEV (reference sequence). The CDR3 loop reads CASSPQRRLNTEAFF. Here the CDR3 DNA reads TGTGCCAGCAGTCCCCAGCGGCGGCTAAACACTGAAGCTTTCTTT.

This chain joins TRBV5-1 and TRBJ2-1; the match to TRBD1 covers 7 bases. This CDR3 has 13 amino acids. Germline trimming cut 7 bases from V and 7 bases from J; bases unmatched to any gene: 8. Per the germline V gene, CDR1 is SGHRS and CDR2 is YFSETQ. CDR3 sequence reads: CASGEQGENEQFF. The CDR3 nucleotides read TGCGCCAGCGGCGAGCAGGGGGAGAATGAGCAGTTCTTC.

The gene calls are TRBV6-1 and TRBJ1-5; weak D call: TRBD1 (5 bases). Per the germline V gene, CDR1 is MNHNS and CDR2 is SASEGT. With 1 base removed from V and 7 bases from J, the gap between germline ends came to 14 bases. This CDR3 region has 15 residues. Here the CDR3 DNA reads TGTGCCAGCAGTGAAGATTTGGGCAGGGCCCAGCCCCAGCATTTT. This gives the protein CASSEDLGRAQPQHF.

The chain has TRBV5-1 and TRBJ2-1, with 14 positions matching TRBD2. The CDR3 is 17 amino acids. The germline V gene encodes CDR1 SGHRS and CDR2 YFSETQ. After removal of 1 base from V and 5 bases from J, the junction contained 5 bases not matched to a gene. The CDR3 bases are TGCGCCAGCAGCTTGTTCGGACTAGCGGGGGGTCACAATGAGCAGTTCTTC. Its translation is CASSLFGLAGGHNEQFF.

The rearrangement links TRBV10-3 to TRBJ2-7, with a possible D match to TRBD1 (5 bases). This CDR3 has 13 amino acids. V was shortened by 7 bases and J by 3 bases, with 13 bases between the two germline ends. In germline, CDR1 is ENHRY, CDR2 SYGVKD. The CDR3 sequence: CAITQGGDYEQYF. The CDR3 DNA follows: TGTGCCATCACGCAGGGTGGAGACTACGAGCAGTACTTC.

The chain employs TRBV5-1 and TRBJ1-6, with D possibly matching TRBD1 (6 bases). The CDR3 loop spans 13 amino acids. V lost 4 bases and J lost 5, with 7 bases in between. The germline V gene has CDR1 SGHRS and CDR2 YFSETQ. The CDR3 region is CASSRTDNSPLHF. The CDR3, as DNA: TGCGCCAGCAGCCGGACAGATAATTCACCCCTCCACTTT.

Comments on this clone: Given the absence of the conserved phenylalanine or tryptophan at the CDR3 end, a read error is likely. The J gene is TRBJ1-1, the V gene TRBV6-4, with a weak D call TRBD1 (5 bases). The CDR3 has 14 amino acids. Germline CDR1 is MRHNA and CDR2 is SNTAGT. Trimming removed 0 bases from V and 4 bases from J, with 9 bases in between. The CDR3 DNA sequence: TGTGCCAGCAGTGACTCCAATAGGGGCACTGAAGCTTTCCTT. It codes for CASSDSNRGTEAFL.

The chain uses TRBV5-6 and TRBJ2-7; no clear D gene. The CDR3 has 15 amino acids. Trimming took 4 bases from V and 4 from J, leaving 18 bases between them. Germline V gene data show CDR1 as SGHDT and CDR2 as YYEEEE. The CDR3 protein is CASSLGDWLAYEQYF. DNA of the CDR3: TGTGCCAGCAGCCTTGGAGACTGGCTCGCTTACGAGCAGTACTTC. Supplemented by reference TRBV5-6 and TRBJ2-7, the full variable domain reads DAGVTQSPTHLIKTRGQQVTLRCSPKSGHDTVSWYQQALGQGPQFIFQYYEEEERQRGNFPDRFSGHQFPNYSSELNVNALLLGDSALYLCASSLGDWLAYEQYFGPGTRLTVT.

The chain combines TRBV5-4 with TRBJ2-1; a weak D match, TRBD1 (6 bases). Trimming cost V 4 bases and J 4 bases, with 18 bases left between them. Germline lookup yields CDR1 SGHNT and CDR2 YYREEE (reference sequence). This CDR3 has 16 residues. CDR3 region: CASSTFTGWRYNEQFF. The CDR3 DNA sequence: TGTGCCAGCAGCACCTTTACAGGGTGGCGTTACAATGAGCAGTTCTTC. The full variable domain, rest sourced from reference TRBV5-4 and TRBJ2-1, is ETGVTQSPTHLIKTRGQQVTLRCSSQSGHNTVSWYQQALGQGPQFIFQYYREEENGRGNFPPRFSGLQFPNYSSELNVNALELDDSALYLCASSTFTGWRYNEQFFGPGTRLTVL.

This rearrangement joins TRBV5-1 to TRBJ1-6, with 11 bases that match TRBD1. This CDR3 has 15 residues. J was trimmed by 10 bases and V by 0 bases; bases with no gene match: 3. CDR1 and CDR2 (germline): SGHRS, YFSETQ. DNA of the CDR3: TGCGCCAGCAGCTTGGAAGGGACAGGGGGGTCACCCCTCCACTTT. Translation: CASSLEGTGGSPLHF.

The V call is TRBV5-6, the J call TRBJ2-7; TRBD1 aligns across 9 bases. Germline values: CDR1 SGHDT, CDR2 YYEEEE. The V and J ends lost 4 bases and 2 bases, in that order; junction bases with no gene match: 4. This CDR3 contains 14 residues. Here the CDR3 DNA reads TGTGCCAGCAGCGGCGGGACAGGGACCTACGAGCAGTACTTC. Its translation is CASSGGTGTYEQYF.

The gene calls are TRBV4-1 and TRBJ2-5; 9 bases agree with TRBD1. V was clipped by 0 bases and J by 5 bases; unmatched bases: 7. The CDR3 sequence is 16 residues long. CDR1 and CDR2 from the germline V gene are MGHRA and YSYEKL. CDR3 nucleotide sequence: TGCGCCAGCAGCCAAGAGGGACAGGGTATCAGGGAGACCCAGTACTTC. It translates to CASSQEGQGIRETQYF.

The chain combines TRBV5-4 with TRBJ1-6; 9 bases fit TRBD1. Germline loops: CDR1 SGHNT, CDR2 YYREEE (reference sequence). V shed 0 bases and J 7 bases; nucleotides not matched to a gene: 2. This CDR3 comprises 15 residues. CDR3 sequence reads: CASSLAGTGNSPLHF. DNA for the CDR3: TGTGCCAGCAGCTTGGCCGGGACAGGGAATTCACCCCTCCACTTT.

This rearrangement joins TRBV6-5 to TRBJ2-7, with D possibly being TRBD1 (6 bases). The V and J ends lost 2 bases and 9 bases respectively, with 14 bases between them. The CDR3 sequence is 13 residues long. CDR1 is MNHEY and CDR2 is SVGAGI in the germline V gene. The chain's CDR3 is CASSYGSQGPQYF. The DNA for the CDR3 is TGTGCCAGCAGTTACGGGAGCCAGGGGCCGCAGTACTTC.

The chain links TRBV9 to TRBJ2-5, with TRBD1 identical over 8 bases. Germline V CDR1 and CDR2: SGDLS, YYNGEE. The junction had 3 bases not matched to a gene; V was cut back by 0 bases and J by 5 bases. The CDR3 is 14 amino acids. In nucleotides, the CDR3 is TGTGCCAGCAGCGTAGGGACAGGGAGGGAGACCCAGTACTTC. Protein: CASSVGTGRETQYF.

This chain links TRBV21-1 with TRBJ1-1; the table's D call of TRBD1 was not tested on the DNA. TRBV21-1 constitutes a pseudogene. The CDR3 is 16 amino acids. Written as DNA, the CDR3 is TGTGCCAGCAGCAAAGGGCAGGGCCACCGGAACACTGAAGCTTTCTTT. Encoded protein: CASSKGQGHRNTEAFF.

V is TRBV19 and J is TRBJ1-6; perhaps TRBD1 as D (5 bases). The CDR3 has 15 amino acids. CDR1 LNHDA and CDR2 SQIVND come from the germline V gene (reference sequence). Trimming cost V 0 bases and J 9 bases, with 12 bases left between them. The CDR3 protein is CASSIDAGRGSPLHF. In nucleotides, the CDR3 is TGTGCCAGTAGTATAGATGCGGGGCGCGGTTCACCCCTCCACTTT.